This T cell receptor (beta chain) was identified in a study of blood T cell repertoires in COVID-19. J was trimmed by 7 bases and V by 5 bases; bases with no gene match: 12. Germline V CDR1 and CDR2: KGHSH, LQKENI. This CDR3 is 16 amino acids long. The assay was immunoSEQ multiplex PCR, and TCRdb's table has in-frame clones only and misses some. There are about 200,000 clones in the sample; roughly 80% occur only once, and approximately 8.4% lies in the top ten. The material sequenced was peripheral blood. The sequence derives from a woman aged 80 or over with COVID-19, enrolled during active disease. The chain is built from TRBV18 and TRBJ2-7, with 12 bases identical to TRBD2. The CDR3 protein is CASSSDGLAGLREQYF. CDR3 sequence (DNA): TGTGCCAGCTCATCGGATGGACTAGCGGGATTAAGGGAGCAGTACTTC.